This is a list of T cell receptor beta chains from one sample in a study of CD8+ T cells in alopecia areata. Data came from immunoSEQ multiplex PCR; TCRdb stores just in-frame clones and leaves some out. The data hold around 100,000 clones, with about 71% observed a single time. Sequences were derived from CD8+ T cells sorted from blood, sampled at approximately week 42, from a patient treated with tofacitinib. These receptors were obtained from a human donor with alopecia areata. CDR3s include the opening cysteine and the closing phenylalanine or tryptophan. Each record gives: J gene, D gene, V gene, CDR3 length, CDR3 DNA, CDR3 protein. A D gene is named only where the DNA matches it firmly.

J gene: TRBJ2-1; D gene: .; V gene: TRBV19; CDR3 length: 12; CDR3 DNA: TGTGCCAGTCGGGGGGCGTTCAATGAGCAGTTCTTC; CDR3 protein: CASRGAFNEQFF
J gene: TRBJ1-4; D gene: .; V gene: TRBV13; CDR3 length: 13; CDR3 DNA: TGTGCCAGCAGGGACAGCCTCCATGAAAAACTGTTTTTT; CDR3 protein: CASRDSLHEKLFF
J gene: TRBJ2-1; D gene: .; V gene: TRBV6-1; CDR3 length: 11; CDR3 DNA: TGTGCCAGCAGAGAGGGGACTGAGCAGTTCTTC; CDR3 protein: CASREGTEQFF
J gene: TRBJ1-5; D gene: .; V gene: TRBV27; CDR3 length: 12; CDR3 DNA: TGTGCCAGCAGGGCAGGCAATCAGCCCCAGCATTTT; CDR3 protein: CASRAGNQPQHF
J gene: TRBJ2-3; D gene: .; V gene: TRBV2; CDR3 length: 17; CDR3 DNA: TGTGCCAGCAGTGAAGCGCTTCTGGGATCTATCACAGATACGCAGTATTTT; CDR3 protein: CASSEALLGSITDTQYF
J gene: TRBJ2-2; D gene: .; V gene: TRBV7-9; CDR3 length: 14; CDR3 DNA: TGTGCCAGCAGCCCCAAGAAGAACACCGGGGAGCTGTTTTTT; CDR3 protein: CASSPKKNTGELFF
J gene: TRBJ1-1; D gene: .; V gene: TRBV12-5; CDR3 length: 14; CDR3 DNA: TGTGCTAGTGCCCTAAAGGGTGGGAACACTGAAGCTTTCTTT; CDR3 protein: CASALKGGNTEAFF
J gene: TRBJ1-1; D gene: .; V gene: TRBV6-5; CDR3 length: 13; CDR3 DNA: TGTGCCAGCAGTTCAAACCCCGGGACAGAAGCTTTCTTT; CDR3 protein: CASSSNPGTEAFF
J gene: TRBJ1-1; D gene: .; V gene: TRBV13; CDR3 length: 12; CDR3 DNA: TGTGCCAGCAGCTCCTACAGGAGTGAAGCTTTCTTT; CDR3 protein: CASSSYRSEAFF
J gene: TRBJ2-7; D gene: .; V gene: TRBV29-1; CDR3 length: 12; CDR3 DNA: TGCAGCGTTGGAGGGGGAGTTCACGAGCAGTACTTC; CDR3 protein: CSVGGGVHEQYF
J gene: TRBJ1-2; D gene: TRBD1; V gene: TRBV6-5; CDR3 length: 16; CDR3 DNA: TGTGCCAGCAGTTACCTCGGGACAGGATACCAAGATGGCTACACCTTC; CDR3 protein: CASSYLGTGYQDGYTF